This TCR beta chain appears in the sequencing data of a study of cytomegalovirus exposure and HLA in healthy donors. Findings of the study overall: The authors later found HLA-associated TCR beta chains more clonally expanded than equally common others. As a later analysis showed, a missense DCLRE1C variant was linked to trimming of TCR beta V- and J-genes. In the analysis, some V segments, TRBV6-2 and TRBV6-3 included, were excluded as indistinguishable. Altogether, 150 or so TCR beta chains were recorded as cytomegalovirus-associated.

Remarks on this clone: Its antigen is not known.

PCR amplification relied on 60 Vbeta primers (plus 13 Jbeta primers). The protocol was immunoSEQ multiplex PCR, while the TCRdb copy is restricted to in-frame clones and leaves out a portion. The sample has approximately 160,000 clones; around three quarters are singletons. Germline CDR1 reads WSHSY; CDR2 reads SAAADI. The CDR3 has 16 amino acids. The trim removed 2 bases at V and 7 bases at J, leaving 9 bases unmatched. The sequencing input was PBMCs. The V gene is TRBV10-2, the J gene TRBJ2-2, with 8 bases that match TRBD1. The clonotype originates from a woman aged 40 to 50 in good health and CMV-seronegative. CDR3: CASSENPDRVNGELFF. In nucleotides, the CDR3 is TGCGCCAGCAGTGAGAACCCGGACAGGGTGAACGGGGAGCTGTTTTTT.